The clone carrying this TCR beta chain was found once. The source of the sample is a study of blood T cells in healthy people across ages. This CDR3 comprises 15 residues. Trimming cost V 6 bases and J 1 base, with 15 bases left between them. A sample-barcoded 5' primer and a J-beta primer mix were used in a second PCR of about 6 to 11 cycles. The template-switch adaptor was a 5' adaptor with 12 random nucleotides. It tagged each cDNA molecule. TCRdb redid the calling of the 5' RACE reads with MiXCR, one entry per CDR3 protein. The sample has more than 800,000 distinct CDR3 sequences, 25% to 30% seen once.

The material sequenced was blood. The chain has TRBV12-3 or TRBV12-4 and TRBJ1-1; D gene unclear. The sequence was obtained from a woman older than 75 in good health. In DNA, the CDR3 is TGTGCCAGCAGCTCCCGCCAGGCTACGAACACTGAAGCTTTCTTT. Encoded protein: CASSSRQATNTEAFF.